This T cell receptor (beta chain) was identified in a study of blood T cell repertoires in COVID-19. Overall study: T cells, B-cell-depleted T cells, or PBMCs provided the cDNA or gDNA that served as material.

Per the original methods: Estimates of nucleated cell counts were drawn from the amplification of reference gene primers. Some clones are missing from TCRdb's copy, which holds only in-frame ones; the method was immunoSEQ multiplex PCR. V and J calls and clone size are copied from that table; D and trimming were computed from the DNA. Among about 370,000 clones listed, 87% were seen once. V shed 3 bases and J shed 7 bases, with 7 bases lying between them. This CDR3 contains 13 residues. Germline V gene lookup returns CDR1 ENHRY and CDR2 SYGVKD. The clonotype comes from a woman aged 25 to 45 with COVID-19, enrolled during active disease. The chain recombines TRBV10-3 with TRBJ1-6; no definite D call. The specimen was peripheral blood. Here the CDR3 reads CAISEAVNSPLHF. The CDR3 DNA reads TGTGCCATCAGTGAAGCGGTAAATTCACCCCTCCACTTT.